Shown below are 20 T cell receptor beta chains from a single sample sequenced in a study of cytomegalovirus exposure and HLA in healthy donors. PCR primers comprised 60 Vbeta and 13 Jbeta primers. Clones were sequenced by immunoSEQ multiplex PCR, and TCRdb holds only the in-frame ones, with some missing. The top ten hold approximately 5% of the sample, which has roughly 130,000 clones, about four fifths seen once. Material: PBMCs. The receptors come from a man aged 25 to 45 in good health and CMV-seronegative.

The genes are TRBV13 and TRBJ1-1, with TRBD1 matching over 10 bases. V gave up 2 bases and J gave up 5 bases; unmatched junction bases: 5. The CDR3 has 15 amino acids. CDR1 is PRHDT and CDR2 is FYEKMQ in the germline V gene (reference sequence). CDR3 protein: CASSLIGDRGTEAFF. CDR3 DNA sequence: TGTGCCAGCAGCTTAATCGGGGACAGGGGAACTGAAGCTTTCTTT. Based on the CDR3 plus reference TRBV13 and TRBJ1-1, the full variable domain is AAGVIQSPRHLIKEKRETATLKCYPIPRHDTVYWYQQGPGQDPQFLISFYEKMQSDKGSIPDRFSAQQFSDYHSELNMSSLELGDSALYFCASSLIGDRGTEAFFGQGTRLTVV.

The genes are TRBV19 and TRBJ1-5; TRBD1 is a possible D gene (5 bases). Germline lookup yields CDR1 LNHDA and CDR2 SQIVND (reference sequence). Trimming cost V 8 bases and J 4 bases, with 12 bases left between them. CDR3 length equals 13 residues. CDR3 region: CASEGLSNQPQHF. The CDR3 DNA reads TGTGCCAGTGAGGGACTGTCAAATCAGCCCCAGCATTTT.

This sequence joins TRBV5-6 and TRBJ1-5, with TRBD1 matching over 7 bases. The CDR3 has 16 amino acids. Germline CDR1 SGHDT, CDR2 YYEEEE. Germline trimming cut 2 bases from V and 3 bases from J; bases unmatched to any gene: 8. The DNA of the CDR3 is TGTGCCAGCAGCTTAAAGACAGGGTCGGACAATCAGCCCCAGCATTTT. Encoded protein: CASSLKTGSDNQPQHF. Drawing the rest from reference TRBV5-6 and TRBJ1-5, the complete variable domain is DAGVTQSPTHLIKTRGQQVTLRCSPKSGHDTVSWYQQALGQGPQFIFQYYEEEERQRGNFPDRFSGHQFPNYSSELNVNALLLGDSALYLCASSLKTGSDNQPQHFGDGTRLSIL.

This clone was seen only once. The V call is TRBV4-3, the J call TRBJ1-2; D is perhaps TRBD1 (5 bases). CDR3 length equals 16 residues. Germline CDR1 and CDR2: LGHNA and YSLEER. V shed 4 bases and J shed 8 bases, with 23 bases lying between them. The CDR3 DNA reads as TGCGCCAGCAGCCCAGAGCCCGGGACCGGGGGATCCGGCTACACCTTC. Translation gives CASSPEPGTGGSGYTF.

The J gene is TRBJ2-7, the V gene TRBV6-5, with 10 bases matching TRBD1. The germline V gene encodes CDR1 MNHEY and CDR2 SVGAGI. The CDR3 contains 13 residues. J gave up 3 bases and V 7 bases, and 3 bases lay outside the gene matches. CDR3 DNA: TGTGCCAGCACAGGGACAGGGGTCTACGAGCAGTACTTC. As protein: CASTGTGVYEQYF.

V usage is TRBV4-3 and J usage is TRBJ1-2; tentatively, D is TRBD1 (5 bases). Germline V lookup: CDR1 LGHNA, CDR2 YSLEER. The CDR3 is made up of 15 amino acids. V was trimmed by 2 bases and J by 6 bases, leaving 16 bases between them. In nucleotides, the CDR3 is TGCGCCAGCAGCCAATACGGGGGTACCTCGGATGGCTACACCTTC. It translates to CASSQYGGTSDGYTF.

This chain joins TRBV28 and TRBJ2-7; perhaps TRBD1 as D (5 bases). This CDR3 has 14 residues. Germline CDR1 and CDR2: MDHEN and SYDVKM. Trimming stripped 5 bases from V and 0 bases from J, with 11 bases between. The CDR3 DNA is TGTGCCAGCAGTAAAAGACAGTCCTCCTACGAGCAGTACTTC. The encoded protein is CASSKRQSSYEQYF.

The chain has TRBV11-2 and TRBJ2-3, with D unresolved. V was trimmed by 3 bases and J by 2 bases, leaving 12 bases between them. CDR3 length: 15 residues. CDR1 is SGHAT, CDR2 FQNNGV, per germline. CDR3 nucleotide sequence: TGTGCCAGCAGCTTGAGGTTAGGAGACACAGATACGCAGTATTTT. Protein: CASSLRLGDTDTQYF.

This chain links TRBV10-1 with TRBJ1-2; TRBD1 aligns across 8 bases. J lost 7 bases, V lost 5 bases, and 6 bases had no gene match. Germline loops: CDR1 WNHNN, CDR2 SYGVQD (reference sequence). The CDR3 has 13 residues. CDR3 in amino acids: CASSSRTGFGYTF. DNA for the CDR3: TGCGCCAGCAGTTCAAGGACAGGGTTTGGCTACACCTTC.

The V and J genes are TRBV6-5 and TRBJ2-7; tentative D call: TRBD1 (5 bases). The CDR3 totals 16 residues. Trimming took off 2 bases at V and 2 bases at J, with 16 bases between the two ends. From germline, CDR1 is MNHEY and CDR2 SVGAGI. The CDR3 reads CASSYGAGKYTYEQYF. CDR3 coding DNA: TGTGCCAGCAGTTACGGAGCAGGGAAGTACACCTACGAGCAGTACTTC.

This chain joins TRBV19 and TRBJ1-2; maybe TRBD1 (6 bases). The V and J ends lost 6 bases and 2 bases respectively, with 16 bases between them. Germline CDR1 is LNHDA and CDR2 is SQIVND (reference sequence). The CDR3 length is 15 residues. The CDR3 loop is CASSQRQDLNYGYTF. CDR3 nucleotide sequence: TGTGCCAGTAGCCAAAGACAGGACCTAAACTATGGCTACACCTTC.

This clone was seen just once. The rearrangement uses TRBV13 and TRBJ1-6; the D is unclear. V lost 0 bases and J lost 8, with 2 bases in between. This CDR3 has 12 amino acids. CDR1 and CDR2 from the germline V gene are PRHDT and FYEKMQ (reference sequence). The CDR3 region has the DNA TGTGCCAGCAGCTTAGGCGATTCACCCCTCCACTTT. Translation: CASSLGDSPLHF.

The chain is built from TRBV12-2 and TRBJ1-1; the DNA was not used to check the table's D call, TRBD1. TRBV12-2 has pseudogene status. This CDR3 is built from 17 residues. The CDR3 DNA is TGTGCAAGTCGCTTAGCGGAAGCAAGGCCCCAGGTGACTGAAGCTTTCTTT. It specifies CASRLAEARPQVTEAFF.

This clone was found a few times. The gene calls are TRBV29-1 and TRBJ2-1; D is perhaps TRBD1 (6 bases). Trimming took 4 bases from V and 6 from J, leaving 13 bases between them. Looked up from germline, CDR1 is SQVTM and CDR2 is ANQGSEA. The CDR3 runs to 13 residues. The CDR3 bases are TGCAGCGTTGCGGGACACACTGCCAATGAGCAGTTCTTC. It is translated as CSVAGHTANEQFF.

J is TRBJ2-2 and V is TRBV2; D is uncertain. Deletions cut 6 bases from V and 5 bases from J, with 13 bases between. The germline CDR1 and CDR2 sequences are SNHLY and FYNNEI. The CDR3 is made up of 14 amino acids. CDR3 region: CASRASKETGELFF. In DNA form, the CDR3 reads TGTGCCAGCAGGGCCTCGAAGGAGACCGGGGAGCTGTTTTTT.

This clone was observed a handful of times. This rearrangement joins TRBV29-1 to TRBJ1-3, with D possibly being TRBD1 (6 bases). The germline CDR1 and CDR2 sequences are SQVTM and ANQGSEA. V shed 6 bases and J shed 2 bases, with 14 bases lying between them. This CDR3 is built from 14 residues. The CDR3 DNA is TGCAGCGTACAGGGAAAGGCGGCTGGAAACACCATATATTTT. Translating it yields CSVQGKAAGNTIYF.

This clone was recorded once. The CDR3 sequence is CASSGRAGDYGYTF. CDR3 in DNA: TGTGCCAGCAGTGGACGGGCGGGTGACTATGGCTACACCTTC. V usage is TRBV2 and J usage is TRBJ1-2; D is ambiguous. The CDR3 consists of 14 residues. Germline V gene data show CDR1 as SNHLY and CDR2 as FYNNEI. Trimming left V 4 bases short and J 3 bases short, with 12 bases between.

The rearrangement links TRBV19 to TRBJ2-5; D unresolved. CDR3 length equals 14 residues. Trimming took 6 bases from V and 1 from J, leaving 12 bases between them. Germline CDR1 and CDR2: LNHDA and SQIVND (reference sequence). CDR3 loop: CASRSHGSQETQYF. Here the CDR3 DNA reads TGTGCCAGTAGGTCCCATGGCAGCCAAGAGACCCAGTACTTC.

This chain uses TRBV6-1 with TRBJ2-7; 8 bases agree with TRBD2. From germline, CDR1 is MNHNS and CDR2 SASEGT. J was trimmed by 7 bases and V by 6 bases; bases with no gene match: 8. The CDR3 loop spans 13 amino acids. Here the CDR3 DNA reads TGTGCCAGCAGGGTGGGACTAGTTTATGAGCAGTACTTC. Its translation is CASRVGLVYEQYF.

This chain connects TRBV30 to TRBJ1-1; D is unclear. The germline gives CDR1 GTSNPN, CDR2 SVGIG (reference sequence). The CDR3 is made up of 13 amino acids. The germline V and J ends were trimmed by 4 bases and 5 bases, with 14 bases remaining between them. In nucleotides, the CDR3 is TGTGCCTGGAAATCTCGGGTCTTTACTGAAGCTTTCTTT. This encodes CAWKSRVFTEAFF.